Sequencing of this T cell receptor (beta chain) was carried out in a study of T-cell reconstitution after alpha-beta-depleted transplantation in children. This sample's TCRbeta library carried unique molecular identifier barcodes. Via MiXCR, TCRdb re-called the PCR reads, giving one row per CDR3 protein. This sample has about 500,000 distinct CDR3 sequences, with less than 35% found just once. Germline V CDR1 and CDR2: LGHNA, YNFKEQ. V lost 5 bases to trimming and J lost 1 base; unmatched junction nucleotides: 4. There are 15 residues in the CDR3. This clonotype was seen a few times. The genes are TRBV4-2 and TRBJ1-5, with 8 positions matching TRBD1. The material was PBMCs from the stem cell graft donor, obtained from the stem cell graft. The source of this sequence is a human donor who donated a stem cell graft to a child with aplastic anemia. The CDR3 here is CASSEQGVSNQPQHF. CDR3 in DNA: TGTGCCAGCAGCGAACAGGGGGTGAGCAATCAGCCCCAGCATTTT.